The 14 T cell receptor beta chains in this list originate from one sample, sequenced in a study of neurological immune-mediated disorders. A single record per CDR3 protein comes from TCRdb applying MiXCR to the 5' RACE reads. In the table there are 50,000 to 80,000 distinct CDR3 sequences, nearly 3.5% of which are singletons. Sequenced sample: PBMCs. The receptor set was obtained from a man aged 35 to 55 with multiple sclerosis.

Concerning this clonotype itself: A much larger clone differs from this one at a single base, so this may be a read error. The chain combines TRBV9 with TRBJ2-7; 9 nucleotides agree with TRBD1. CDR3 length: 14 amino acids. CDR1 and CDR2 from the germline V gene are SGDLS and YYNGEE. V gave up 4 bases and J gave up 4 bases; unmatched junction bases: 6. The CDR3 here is CASSQQGAAYEQYF. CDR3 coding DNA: TGTGCCAGCAGCCAACAGGGGGCTGCATACGAGCAGTACTTC.

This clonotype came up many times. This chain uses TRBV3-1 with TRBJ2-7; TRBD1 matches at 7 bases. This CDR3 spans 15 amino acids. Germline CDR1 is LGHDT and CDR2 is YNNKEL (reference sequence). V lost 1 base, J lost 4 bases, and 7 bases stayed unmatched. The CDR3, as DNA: TGTGCCAGCAGCCAAGCGACAGGGCCCGGATACGAGCAGTACTTC. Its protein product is CASSQATGPGYEQYF.

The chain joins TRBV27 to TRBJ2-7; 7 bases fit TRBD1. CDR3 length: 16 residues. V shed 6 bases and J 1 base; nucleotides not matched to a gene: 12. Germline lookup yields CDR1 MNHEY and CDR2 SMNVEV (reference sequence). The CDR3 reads CASRPKGGGRSYEQYF. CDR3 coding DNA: TGTGCCAGCAGACCTAAAGGGGGCGGAAGATCCTACGAGCAGTACTTC.

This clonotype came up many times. CDR3 protein: CASSPTSEETQYF. The CDR3 region has the DNA TGCGCCAGCAGCCCGACTAGCGAAGAGACCCAGTACTTC. This rearrangement joins TRBV5-1 to TRBJ2-5; 8 positions match TRBD2. Trimming at V came to 4 bases and at J to 3 bases, leaving 2 bases not matched to a gene. This CDR3 spans 13 amino acids. The germline gives CDR1 SGHRS, CDR2 YFSETQ.

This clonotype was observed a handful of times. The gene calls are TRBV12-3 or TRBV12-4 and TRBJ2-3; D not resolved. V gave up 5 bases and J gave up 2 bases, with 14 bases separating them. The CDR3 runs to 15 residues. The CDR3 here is CASSPSVYFTDTQYF. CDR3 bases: TGTGCCAGCAGTCCATCAGTCTACTTCACAGATACGCAGTATTTT.

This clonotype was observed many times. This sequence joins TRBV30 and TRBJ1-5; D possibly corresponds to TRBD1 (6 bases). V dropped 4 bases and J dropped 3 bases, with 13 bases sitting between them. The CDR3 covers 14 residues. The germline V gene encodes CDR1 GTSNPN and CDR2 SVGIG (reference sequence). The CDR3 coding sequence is TGTGCCTGGACCCTCGGACAGAACAATCAGCCCCAGCATTTT. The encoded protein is CAWTLGQNNQPQHF.

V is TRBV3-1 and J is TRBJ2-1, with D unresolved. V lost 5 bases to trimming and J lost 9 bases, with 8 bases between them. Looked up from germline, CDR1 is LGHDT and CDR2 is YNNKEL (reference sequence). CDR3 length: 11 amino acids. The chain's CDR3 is CASSLMGEQFF. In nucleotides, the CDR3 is TGTGCCAGCAGCTTAATGGGTGAGCAGTTCTTC.

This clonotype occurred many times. In nucleotides, the CDR3 is TGTGCCACCAGTGATAGCGACGTCCGGGGGGGTGATGGCTACACCTTC. Protein: CATSDSDVRGGDGYTF. The chain links TRBV24-1 to TRBJ1-2; tentative D call: TRBD1 (5 bases). V lost 3 bases and J 6 bases, leaving 19 bases between the germline ends. There are 16 residues in the CDR3. Germline V lookup: CDR1 KGHDR, CDR2 SFDVKD.

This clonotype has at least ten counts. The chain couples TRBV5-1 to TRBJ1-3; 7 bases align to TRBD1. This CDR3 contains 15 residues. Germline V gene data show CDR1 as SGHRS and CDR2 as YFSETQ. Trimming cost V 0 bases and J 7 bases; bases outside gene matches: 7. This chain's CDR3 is CASSLEWQGDNTIYF. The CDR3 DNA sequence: TGCGCCAGCAGCTTGGAGTGGCAGGGGGATAACACCATATATTTT.

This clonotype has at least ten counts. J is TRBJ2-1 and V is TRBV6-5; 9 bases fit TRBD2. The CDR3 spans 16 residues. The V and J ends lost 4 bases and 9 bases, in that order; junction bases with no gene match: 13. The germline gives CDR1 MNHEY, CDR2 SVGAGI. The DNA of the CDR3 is TGTGCCAGCAGTTCCCGCTTGACTAGCGGAACCTTTGAGCAGTTCTTC. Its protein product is CASSSRLTSGTFEQFF.

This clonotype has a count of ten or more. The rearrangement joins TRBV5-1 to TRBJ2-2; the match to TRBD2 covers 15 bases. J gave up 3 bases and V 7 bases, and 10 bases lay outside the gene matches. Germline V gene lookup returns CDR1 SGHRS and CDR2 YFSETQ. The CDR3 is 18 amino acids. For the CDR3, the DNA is TGCGCCAGCTCTCCTGGACTAGCGGGGGGGCAGTACACCGGGGAGCTGTTTTTT. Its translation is CASSPGLAGGQYTGELFF.

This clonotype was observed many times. The CDR3 spells CASSLPDGAGTGELFF. The CDR3 DNA reads as TGTGCCAGCAGCCTCCCGGATGGGGCGGGCACCGGGGAGCTGTTTTTT. This chain connects TRBV3-1 to TRBJ2-2; tentatively, D is TRBD1 or TRBD2 (5 bases each). Trimming took 4 bases from V and 4 from J, leaving 16 bases between them. Per the germline V gene, CDR1 is LGHDT and CDR2 is YNNKEL (reference sequence). The CDR3 length is 16 residues.

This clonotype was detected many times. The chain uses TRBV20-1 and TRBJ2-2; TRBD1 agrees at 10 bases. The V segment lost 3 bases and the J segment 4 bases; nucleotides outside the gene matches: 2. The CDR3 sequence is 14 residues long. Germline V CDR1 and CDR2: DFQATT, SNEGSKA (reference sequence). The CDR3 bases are TGCAGTGCTAGCCGGGACAGGGGCACCGGGGAGCTGTTTTTT. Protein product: CSASRDRGTGELFF.

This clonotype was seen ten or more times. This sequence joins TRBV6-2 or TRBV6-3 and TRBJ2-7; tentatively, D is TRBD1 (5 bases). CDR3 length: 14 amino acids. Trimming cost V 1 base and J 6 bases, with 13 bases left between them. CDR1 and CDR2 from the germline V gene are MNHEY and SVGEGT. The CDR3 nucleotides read TGTGCCAGCAGTTACTTACCAACAGGTTCCGAGCAGTACTTC. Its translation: CASSYLPTGSEQYF.